The clone carrying this TCR beta chain was counted only a few times. The antigen is undetermined. The data were obtained in a study of cytomegalovirus exposure and HLA in healthy donors. General observations from the study: Exclusion applied to some V segments, including TRBV6-2 and TRBV6-3, as they were indistinguishable.

Each donor's status was that of a healthy bone marrow donor. Primers included in the PCR were 60 Vbeta and 13 Jbeta primers. Libraries were prepared by immunoSEQ multiplex PCR; TCRdb keeps only in-frame clonotypes and omits some of them. The repertoire holds 110,000 or so clones, 13% to 15% seen once, with around 0.9% in the top ten. Trimming cost V 4 bases and J 1 base; bases outside gene matches: 7. This CDR3 is built from 15 residues. The sequence was collected from a female donor in good health and CMV-seronegative. Sequenced sample: PBMCs. The V and J genes are TRBV5-3 and TRBJ1-1, with 7 bases lining up with TRBD1. TRBV5-3 is noted as an ORF with a role that remains uncertain. CDR3 bases: TGTGCCAGAAGCCAGACAGGGAGTGGGAACACTGAAGCTTTCTTT. This codes for CARSQTGSGNTEAFF.